The 11 T cell receptor beta chains reported below all come from one sample, sequenced in a study of persistence of HIV-infected CD4 T cells. The libraries were made with immunoSEQ version 4 in survey mode. The method was immunoSEQ multiplex PCR; TCRdb's version includes in-frame clones alone and lacks a portion of them. The table records around 60,000 clones, roughly 77% of them present only once. Their cognate antigens are unknown. Overlapping HIV-1 Gag 15-mer peptides at roughly 1 ug per peptide per mL were used. Sorted nonresponding memory CD4+ T cells were CD40L-negative, CD69-negative, CD45RO-high. Here the sequenced sample was CD4+ T cells sorted from PBMCs after approximately 19-hour stimulation, taken from a patient who received antiretroviral therapy. The source of these receptors is an adult man with HIV who was CMV-seropositive.

The chain combines TRBV5-1 with TRBJ1-1, with D possibly matching TRBD1 (6 bases). Germline CDR1 and CDR2: SGHRS and YFSETQ. This CDR3 spans 15 amino acids. V lost 2 bases and J 1 base, leaving 12 bases between the germline ends. Here the CDR3 reads CASSLTQGTNTEAFF. The CDR3 DNA follows: TGCGCCAGCAGCTTAACACAGGGTACGAACACTGAAGCTTTCTTT.

The rearrangement links TRBV3-1 (or the pseudogene TRBV3-2) to TRBJ1-3; weak D call: TRBD1 (5 bases). Trimming took 1 base from V and 2 from J, leaving 9 bases between them. CDR1 LGHDT and CDR2 YNNKEL come from the germline V gene (reference sequence). CDR3 length: 15 amino acids. The CDR3 region is CASSQVRGTGNTIYF. CDR3 bases: TGTGCCAGCAGCCAAGTGCGGGGGACTGGAAACACCATATATTTT.

The chain couples TRBV6-5 to TRBJ2-3; TRBD1 matches at 7 bases. Germline V gene sequence: CDR1 MNHEY, CDR2 SVGAGI. The CDR3 covers 14 residues. The V segment lost 8 bases and the J segment 0 bases; nucleotides outside the gene matches: 5. CDR3 sequence reads: CASARGSSTDTQYF. The CDR3 nucleotides read TGTGCCAGCGCCAGGGGGTCTAGCACAGATACGCAGTATTTT.

V gene TRBV6-1 combines with J gene TRBJ1-5; 9 nucleotides line up with TRBD1. The CDR3 extends over 14 amino acids. The junction had 2 bases not matched to a gene; V was cut back by 8 bases and J by 0 bases. Germline lookup yields CDR1 MNHNS and CDR2 SASEGT. This CDR3 reads CASGTGYSNQPQHF. The CDR3 DNA reads TGTGCCAGCGGGACAGGGTATAGCAATCAGCCCCAGCATTTT.

V and J are TRBV7-3 and TRBJ2-2; 8 bases are shared with TRBD1. Germline V gives CDR1 SGHTA, CDR2 FQGTGA. The CDR3 totals 17 residues. After removal of 1 base from V and 2 bases from J, the junction contained 6 bases not matched to a gene. CDR3: CASSLSRGQANTGELFF. The CDR3 DNA follows: TGTGCCAGCAGCTTAAGTAGGGGACAGGCCAACACCGGGGAGCTGTTTTTT. The full variable domain, completed using reference TRBV7-3 and TRBJ2-2, is GAGVSQTPSNKVTEKGKYVELRCDPISGHTALYWYRQSLGQGPEFLIYFQGTGAADDSGLPNDRFFAVRPEGSVSTLKIQRTERGDSAVYLCASSLSRGQANTGELFFGEGSRLTVL.

V is TRBV2 and J is TRBJ1-1; unclear D gene. Germline V gene data show CDR1 as SNHLY and CDR2 as FYNNEI. There are 13 residues in the CDR3. V was trimmed by 8 bases and J by 3 bases, leaving 13 bases between them. The CDR3 loop is CASGRQRDTEAFF. CDR3 bases: TGTGCCAGCGGCCGGCAGAGGGACACTGAAGCTTTCTTT.

V is TRBV24-1 and J is TRBJ2-3; D is uncertain. The germline V gene has CDR1 KGHDR and CDR2 SFDVKD. Trimming pared 3 bases from V and 1 base from J, leaving 7 bases between. The CDR3 spans 14 residues. CDR3 in amino acids: CATSDVGRTDTQYF. The CDR3 nucleotides read TGTGCCACCAGTGATGTAGGCCGCACAGATACGCAGTATTTT.

V usage is TRBV6-2 or TRBV6-3 and J usage is TRBJ1-3, with D hard to call. The ends were cut back, 6 bases at V and 4 bases at J, with 10 bases in the middle. This CDR3 has 13 residues. Per germline, CDR1 MNHEY and CDR2 SVGEGT. The CDR3 protein is CASSAGRGNTIYF. In DNA form, the CDR3 reads TGTGCCAGCAGCGCAGGTAGAGGAAACACCATATATTTT.

Regarding this clone: The junction and the germline gene differ at one end; a read error may be behind it. This chain connects TRBV11-2 to TRBJ2-3, with 8 nucleotides matching TRBD2. The CDR3 runs to 18 residues. In germline, CDR1 is SGHAT, CDR2 FQNNGV. CDR3 sequence: CASSLSAGERGNTDTQYF. CDR3 bases: TGTGCTAGCAGCTTATCGGCGGGGGAGCGGGGGAATACAGATACGCAGTATTTT.

This clone was observed once. This chain connects TRBV18 to TRBJ2-1; D is ambiguous. The germline gives CDR1 KGHSH, CDR2 LQKENI. This CDR3 has 13 amino acids. Trimming pared 2 bases from V and 9 bases from J, leaving 11 bases between. CDR3 loop: CASSPVRVGEQFF. CDR3 nucleotides: TGTGCCAGCTCACCAGTTAGGGTAGGTGAGCAGTTCTTC. Combining the CDR3 with reference TRBV18 and TRBJ2-1 gives the whole variable domain NAGVMQNPRHLVRRRGQEARLRCSPMKGHSHVYWYRQLPEEGLKFMVYLQKENIIDESGMPKERFSAEFPKEGPSILRIQQVVRGDSAAYFCASSPVRVGEQFFGPGTRLTVL.

The chain joins TRBV19 to TRBJ1-2, with 7 bases aligning to TRBD1. This CDR3 has 13 amino acids. Germline CDR1 is LNHDA and CDR2 is SQIVND (reference sequence). V shed 6 bases and J 2 bases; nucleotides not matched to a gene: 3. The CDR3 loop is CASRGQRNYGYTF. DNA for the CDR3: TGTGCCAGTAGGGGACAGCGAAACTATGGCTACACCTTC.